The 8 T cell receptor beta chains below were found in one sample sequenced in a study of blood T cell repertoires in COVID-19. Clones were read by immunoSEQ multiplex PCR, and TCRdb kept only the in-frame ones, dropping some. The sample has 150,000 to 200,000 clones, over 65% seen once; the top ten hold less than 3%. The sequencing input was peripheral blood. Every receptor here comes from a woman of 80 years or more with acute or convalescent COVID-19.

This chain joins TRBV6-2 or TRBV6-3 and TRBJ2-1; D is undetermined. V lost 4 bases and J 12 bases, leaving 19 bases between the germline ends. The CDR3 runs to 14 residues. CDR1 is MNHEY, CDR2 SVGEGT, per germline. The CDR3 nucleotides are TGTGCCAGCAGTTCGGTAGGTGGGCAGTATAGGCAGTTCTTC. This translates into CASSSVGGQYRQFF.

The rearrangement joins TRBV19 to TRBJ1-5; D not resolved. The germline CDR1 and CDR2 sequences are LNHDA and SQIVND (reference sequence). CDR3 size: 13 residues. V gave up 1 base and J gave up 5 bases, with 6 bases separating them. As DNA, the CDR3 is TGTGCCAGTAGTATAGGTGGAGATCAGCCCCAGCATTTT. It yields the protein CASSIGGDQPQHF.

The rearrangement links TRBV24-1 to TRBJ2-3, with 10 positions matching TRBD2. J gave up 4 bases and V 1 base, and 10 bases lay outside the gene matches. Germline V gene data show CDR1 as KGHDR and CDR2 as SFDVKD. The CDR3 is made up of 18 amino acids. CDR3 coding DNA: TGTGCCACCAGTGATTTTCGGCTAGCGGGAGTTAATGCAGATACGCAGTATTTT. Its translation is CATSDFRLAGVNADTQYF.

This chain connects TRBV19 to TRBJ2-3; TRBD2 agrees at 7 bases. Germline V gene sequence: CDR1 LNHDA, CDR2 SQIVND (reference sequence). V lost 1 base and J lost 5; bases outside the gene matches: 6. CDR3 length: 15 amino acids. The CDR3 loop reads CASSIVLAEIDTQYF. The CDR3 nucleotides are TGTGCCAGTAGTATAGTCCTAGCGGAAATAGATACGCAGTATTTT. Drawing the rest from reference TRBV19 and TRBJ2-3, the complete variable domain is DGGITQSPKYLFRKEGQNVTLSCEQNLNHDAMYWYRQDPGQGLRLIYYSQIVNDFQKGDIAEGYSVSREKKESFPLTVTSAQKNPTAFYLCASSIVLAEIDTQYFGPGTRLTVL.

The chain combines TRBV6-2 or TRBV6-3 with TRBJ2-4; 8 bases fit TRBD1. Germline V lookup: CDR1 MNHEY, CDR2 SVGEGT. Losses at the gene ends were 6 bases for V and 1 base for J; bases not matched to a gene: 5. This CDR3 has 15 amino acids. The DNA of the CDR3 is TGTGCCAGCAGCAGCGACAGGGGCGCCAAAAACATTCAGTACTTC. Protein product: CASSSDRGAKNIQYF.

This chain links TRBV9 with TRBJ2-1; TRBD1 matches 12 bases. The CDR3 is 16 residues long. Trimming at V came to 1 base and at J to 4 bases, leaving 3 bases not matched to a gene. Germline loops: CDR1 SGDLS, CDR2 YYNGEE. CDR3 sequence reads: CASSVMGQGAYNEQFF. The CDR3 nucleotides are TGTGCCAGCAGCGTAATGGGACAGGGGGCTTACAATGAGCAGTTCTTC.

DNA of the CDR3: TGCGCCAGCAGCCAAGATATGGGGGCGAGGGGGATTTGGGGCACTGAAGCTTTCTTT. It translates to CASSQDMGARGIWGTEAFF. The V and J genes are TRBV4-1 and TRBJ1-1; a weak D match, TRBD1 (6 bases). The CDR3 totals 19 residues. CDR1 MGHRA and CDR2 YSYEKL come from the germline V gene. Trimming pared 0 bases from V and 4 bases from J, leaving 24 bases between.

The J gene is TRBJ1-3, the V gene TRBV5-1; D is uncertain. The CDR3 length is 14 residues. V lost 7 bases to trimming and J lost 1 base, with 12 bases between them. CDR1 is SGHRS, CDR2 YFSETQ, per germline. CDR3 DNA: TGCGCCAGCGTCAGAAGGAGGTCTGGAAACACCATATATTTT. Residues: CASVRRRSGNTIYF.